The clone carrying this T cell receptor beta chain was seen a handful of times. Its antigen is unidentified. The record originates from a study of TIL therapy for anti-PD-1-resistant metastatic lung cancer. Study-level information: Median tumor PD-L1 proportion score was approximately 5.7%.

Sequencing used immunoSEQ v3. Sequencing depth was 1.5 million to 2 million read pairs for survey level, about 5-6.5 million for deep. Repertoires were generated with immunoSEQ multiplex PCR, while TCRdb's copy carries only in-frame clones and drops some. Of around 13,000 clones detected, about 70% appear once; the ten largest clones hold 9% to 10%. CDR1 MGHDK and CDR2 SYGVNS come from the germline V gene. The CDR3 runs to 12 residues. The V end lost 5 bases, the J end lost 7 bases, and 9 bases lay between the germline ends. Indicated time point: pre-treatment sample, taken before nivolumab and TIL therapy. Most excised metastases sampled were pleural nodules or supraclavicular lymph nodes. General study results and limits: Many TIL product clones were absent from baseline tumor, suggesting clonal contraction. Compared with baseline intratumoral T cells, expanded TIL cultures were more clonal and less diverse (around 5.7% vs 31%).

This TCR was sampled from a woman between 25 and 85 years old with non-small cell lung cancer. This chain joins TRBV25-1 and TRBJ2-1; D remains unclear. This specimen was tumor tissue, taken at baseline. The CDR3 nucleotides are TGTGCCAGCAGTTGGGTGGGGAATGAGCAGTTCTTC. Encoded protein: CASSWVGNEQFF.